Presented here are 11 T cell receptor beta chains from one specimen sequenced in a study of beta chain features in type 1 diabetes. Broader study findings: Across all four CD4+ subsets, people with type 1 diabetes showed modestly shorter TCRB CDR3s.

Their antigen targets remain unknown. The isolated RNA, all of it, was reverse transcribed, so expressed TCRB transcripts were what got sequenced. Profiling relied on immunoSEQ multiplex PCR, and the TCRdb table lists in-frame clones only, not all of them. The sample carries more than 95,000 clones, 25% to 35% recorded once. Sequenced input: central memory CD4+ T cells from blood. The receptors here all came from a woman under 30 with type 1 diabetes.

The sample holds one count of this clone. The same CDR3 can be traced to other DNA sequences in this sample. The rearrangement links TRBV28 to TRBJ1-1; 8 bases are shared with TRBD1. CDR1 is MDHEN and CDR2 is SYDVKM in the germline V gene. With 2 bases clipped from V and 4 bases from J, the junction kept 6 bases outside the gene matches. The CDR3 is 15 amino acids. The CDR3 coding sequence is TGTGCCAGCAGTTTACTTCGGACAGGGACCACTGAAGCTTTCTTT. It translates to CASSLLRTGTTEAFF.

DNA for the CDR3: TGTGCCATCAGTGATTCGGGACAGTCGCTCCTTGGCTACACCTTC. It translates to CAISDSGQSLLGYTF. This rearrangement joins TRBV10-3 to TRBJ1-2; 7 bases align to TRBD1. The V gene end was trimmed by 3 bases and the J gene end by 7 bases; junction bases not matched to a gene: 11. The CDR3 has 15 amino acids. Germline CDR1 and CDR2: ENHRY and SYGVKD.

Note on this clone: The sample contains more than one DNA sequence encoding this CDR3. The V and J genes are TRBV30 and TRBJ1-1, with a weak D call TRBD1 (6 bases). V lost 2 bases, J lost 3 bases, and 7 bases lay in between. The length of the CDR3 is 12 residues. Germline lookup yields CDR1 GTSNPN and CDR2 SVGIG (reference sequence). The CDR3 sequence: CAWSPGDTEAFF. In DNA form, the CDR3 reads TGTGCCTGGAGTCCAGGGGACACTGAAGCTTTCTTT.

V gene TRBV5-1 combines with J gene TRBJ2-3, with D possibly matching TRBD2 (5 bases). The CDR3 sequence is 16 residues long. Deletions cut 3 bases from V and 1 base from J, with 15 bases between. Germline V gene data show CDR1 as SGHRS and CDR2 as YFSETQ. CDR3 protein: CASSWTVTTGTDTQYF. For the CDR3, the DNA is TGCGCCAGCAGCTGGACTGTCACGACGGGCACAGATACGCAGTATTTT.

The CDR3 bases are TGTGCCTTCCTGACTAGCGGATACGCGGATTCTAGCACAGATACGCAGTATTTT. This sequence encodes CAFLTSGYADSSTDTQYF. The chain employs TRBV30 and TRBJ2-3, with 9 bases aligning to TRBD2. Germline V lookup: CDR1 GTSNPN, CDR2 SVGIG (reference sequence). The V segment lost 7 bases and the J segment 0 bases; nucleotides outside the gene matches: 17. CDR3 length: 18 residues.

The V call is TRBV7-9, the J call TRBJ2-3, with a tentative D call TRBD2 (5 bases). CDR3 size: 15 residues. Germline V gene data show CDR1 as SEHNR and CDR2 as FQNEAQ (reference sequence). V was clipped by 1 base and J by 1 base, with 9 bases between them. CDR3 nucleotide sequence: TGTGCCAGCAGCTTAGGTGCAGCGGGCACAGATACGCAGTATTTT. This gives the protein CASSLGAAGTDTQYF.

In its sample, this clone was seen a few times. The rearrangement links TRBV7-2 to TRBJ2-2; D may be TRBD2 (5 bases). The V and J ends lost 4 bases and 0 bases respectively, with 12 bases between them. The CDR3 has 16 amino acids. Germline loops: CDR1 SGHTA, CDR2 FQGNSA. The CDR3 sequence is CASSSRDRSNTGELFF. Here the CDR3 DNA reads TGTGCCAGCAGCTCCCGGGATAGATCGAACACCGGGGAGCTGTTTTTT. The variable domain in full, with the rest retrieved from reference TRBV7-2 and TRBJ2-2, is GAGVSQSPSNKVTEKGKDVELRCDPISGHTALYWYRQSLGQGLEFLIYFQGNSAPDKSGLPSDRFSAERTGGSVSTLTIQRTQQEDSAVYLCASSSRDRSNTGELFFGEGSRLTVL.

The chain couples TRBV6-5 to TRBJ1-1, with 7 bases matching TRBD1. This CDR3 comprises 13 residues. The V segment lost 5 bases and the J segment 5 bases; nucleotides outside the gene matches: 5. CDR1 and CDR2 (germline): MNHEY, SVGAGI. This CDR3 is CASSTGAVTEAFF. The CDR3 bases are TGTGCCAGCAGTACAGGGGCGGTGACTGAAGCTTTCTTT.

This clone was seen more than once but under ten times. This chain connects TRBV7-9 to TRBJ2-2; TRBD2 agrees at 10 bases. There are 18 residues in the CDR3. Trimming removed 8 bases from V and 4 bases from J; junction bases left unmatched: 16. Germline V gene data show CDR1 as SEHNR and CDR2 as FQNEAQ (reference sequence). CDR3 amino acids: CASVLTSGIVLGTGELFF. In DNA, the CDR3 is TGTGCCAGCGTCCTAACTAGCGGGATAGTGTTGGGCACCGGGGAGCTGTTTTTT.

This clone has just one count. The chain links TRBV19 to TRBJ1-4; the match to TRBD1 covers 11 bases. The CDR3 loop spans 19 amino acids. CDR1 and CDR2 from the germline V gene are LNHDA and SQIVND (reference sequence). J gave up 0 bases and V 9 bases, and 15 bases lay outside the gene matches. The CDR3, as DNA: TGTGCCAGCCGCCCCGGCGGGACAGGGGGACCTGCAACTAATGAAAAACTGTTTTTT. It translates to CASRPGGTGGPATNEKLFF. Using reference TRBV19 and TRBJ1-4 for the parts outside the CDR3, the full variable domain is DGGITQSPKYLFRKEGQNVTLSCEQNLNHDAMYWYRQDPGQGLRLIYYSQIVNDFQKGDIAEGYSVSREKKESFPLTVTSAQKNPTAFYLCASRPGGTGGPATNEKLFFGSGTQLSVL.

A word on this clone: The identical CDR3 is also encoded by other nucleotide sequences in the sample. CDR3 residues: CASSFEGEQFF. For the CDR3, the DNA is TGTGCCAGCAGTTTTGAGGGAGAGCAGTTCTTC. The chain combines TRBV28 with TRBJ2-1, with D tentatively TRBD2 (5 bases). Between the trimmed V and J ends, which lost 3 bases and 10 bases, there was a span of 7 bases. Germline CDR1 is MDHEN and CDR2 is SYDVKM. This CDR3 is built from 11 residues.